Following are 4 T cell receptor beta chains from one sample sequenced in a study of blood T cell repertoires in COVID-19. The table came from immunoSEQ multiplex PCR; TCRdb's copy has only in-frame clones and leaves some out. The sample shows about 180,000 clones, approximately 85% of them seen only once. The sequenced sample consisted of peripheral blood. The receptors shown here come from a man in his sixties with acute or convalescent COVID-19.

The chain links TRBV10-2 to TRBJ1-2; D may be TRBD1 (5 bases). This CDR3 contains 13 residues. The ends were cut back, 4 bases at V and 8 bases at J, with 14 bases in the middle. Germline V CDR1 and CDR2: WSHSY, SAAADI. The CDR3 DNA sequence: TGCGCCAGCAGTGTTGGAGAAGGGGTCGGCTACACCTTC. Its translation is CASSVGEGVGYTF.

The chain couples TRBV28 to TRBJ1-6, with D possibly being TRBD1 (6 bases). The CDR3 runs to 14 residues. The V end was cut by 7 bases, the J end by 7 bases, with 14 bases between. Per germline, CDR1 MDHEN and CDR2 SYDVKM. The CDR3, as DNA: TGTGCCAGCATGGGGGCCCCCGGGAATTCACCCCTCCACTTT. Its protein product is CASMGAPGNSPLHF.

V usage is TRBV11-3 and J usage is TRBJ2-5; D remains ambiguous. Per the germline V gene, CDR1 is SGHNT and CDR2 is YENEEA. The CDR3 contains 13 residues. The V end was cut by 2 bases, the J end by 4 bases, with 8 bases between. CDR3 protein: CASSLNPGETQYF. DNA of the CDR3: TGTGCCAGCAGCTTAAACCCGGGAGAGACCCAGTACTTC. Complete variable domain (other parts from reference TRBV11-3 and TRBJ2-5): EAGVVQSPRYKIIEKKQPVAFWCNPISGHNTLYWYLQNLGQGPELLIRYENEEAVDDSQLPKDRFSAERLKGVDSTLKIQPAELGDSAVYLCASSLNPGETQYFGPGTRLLVL.

This chain uses TRBV7-3 with TRBJ2-1; 7 bases agree with TRBD2. Germline V CDR1 and CDR2: SGHTA, FQGTGA. The CDR3 has 14 residues. The J segment lost 4 bases and the V segment lost 5 bases, leaving 5 bases of the junction unmatched. As DNA, the CDR3 is TGTGCCAGCAGCCGAGACGGGGGGTACAATGAGCAGTTCTTC. Its translation is CASSRDGGYNEQFF.